Each of the 24 T cell receptor beta chains below was sequenced from the same sample in a study of blood T cells in healthy people across ages. A sample-barcoded 5' primer and a J-beta primer mix were used in a second PCR of about 7 to 12 cycles. TCRdb reprocessed the 5' RACE reads with MiXCR, giving one entry per CDR3 protein. The sample lists some 900,000 distinct CDR3 sequences, about 48% seen once, with around 15% in the top ten. The sequenced sample was blood. The receptors come from a man aged 30 to 39 in good health.

The table lists this clonotype with a count of one. The chain carries TRBV27 and TRBJ1-1; D perhaps matches TRBD1 (5 bases). Trimming cost V 6 bases and J 1 base, with 12 bases left between them. In germline, CDR1 is MNHEY, CDR2 SMNVEV (reference sequence). The CDR3 extends over 14 amino acids. The CDR3 bases are TGTGCCAGCAGAGACAGCGGTCGGAACACTGAAGCTTTCTTT. This encodes CASRDSGRNTEAFF.

J is TRBJ2-3 and V is TRBV29-1; 10 bases match TRBD1. Germline V gene lookup returns CDR1 SQVTM and CDR2 ANQGSEA. With V trimmed by 6 bases and J by 3 bases, 3 bases remained unmatched. The CDR3 is 13 amino acids. The CDR3, as DNA: TGCAGCGTGGGGACAGGGGATACAGATACGCAGTATTTT. Amino acids: CSVGTGDTDTQYF.

This clonotype was observed a handful of times. The rearrangement links TRBV4-1 to TRBJ2-7, with 11 bases identical to TRBD2. The junction had 0 bases not matched to a gene; V was cut back by 3 bases and J by 5 bases. This CDR3 is built from 13 residues. The germline gives CDR1 MGHRA, CDR2 YSYEKL. The CDR3 coding sequence is TGCGCCAGCAGCCAGGGACTAGCGGACGAGCAGTACTTC. Translated, it gives CASSQGLADEQYF.

On this clonotype: One base away lies a much larger clone, so this may be a sequencing read error. The chain has TRBV29-1 and TRBJ1-2, with D tentatively TRBD1 (6 bases). Trimming removed 1 base from V and 3 bases from J, with 12 bases in between. CDR1 SQVTM and CDR2 ANQGSEA come from the germline V gene. This CDR3 has 14 amino acids. The CDR3 DNA reads as TGCAGCGTTGAAGTTTGGGCAGGGGACTATGGCTACACCTTC. This encodes CSVEVWAGDYGYTF.

A note on this clonotype: A clone one base away is much larger, so this may be a read error. The chain recombines TRBV2 with TRBJ1-5; D might be TRBD1 (5 bases). The CDR3 loop spans 13 amino acids. Germline CDR1 reads SNHLY; CDR2 reads FYNNEI. The CDR3 nucleotides read TGTGCCAGCAAGGACGGGGGTTATCAGCCCCGGCATTTT. Amino acids: CASKDGGYQPRHF.

The chain joins TRBV7-2 to TRBJ2-1, with TRBD2 identical over 9 bases. Trimming at V came to 5 bases and at J to 5 bases, leaving 4 bases not matched to a gene. The CDR3 is 14 amino acids. The V gene's germline CDR1 is SGHTA and CDR2 FQGNSA. CDR3 sequence (DNA): TGTGCCAGCAGCGTGGCTAGCGGGGACAATGAGCAGTTCTTC. It codes for CASSVASGDNEQFF.

The genes are TRBV20-1 and TRBJ1-1, with TRBD1 as a possible D gene (6 bases). The CDR3 totals 14 residues. V was pared by 2 bases and J by 2 bases, with 12 bases between. The germline V gene has CDR1 DFQATT and CDR2 SNEGSKA (reference sequence). The CDR3 spells CSARPQGLNTEAFF. The CDR3 bases are TGCAGTGCTAGACCACAGGGTTTAAACACTGAAGCTTTCTTT.

This clonotype came up a few times. This chain links TRBV29-1 with TRBJ1-2, with 7 bases lining up with TRBD1. The V gene's germline CDR1 is SQVTM and CDR2 ANQGSEA. This CDR3 contains 14 residues. Unmatched junction bases numbered 11, after V lost 2 bases and J lost 8 bases. The chain's CDR3 is CSVESSRGYFGYTF. CDR3 nucleotides: TGCAGCGTTGAAAGTAGCAGGGGGTACTTCGGCTACACCTTC.

This chain uses TRBV7-9 with TRBJ2-5, with D uncertain. CDR1 and CDR2 from the germline V gene are SEHNR and FQNEAQ (reference sequence). The CDR3 length is 14 residues. With 4 bases removed from V and 5 bases from J, the gap between germline ends came to 14 bases. The CDR3 DNA sequence: TGTGCCAGCAGCTGGGCCCCTTCAGCGGAGACCCAGTACTTC. Amino acid sequence: CASSWAPSAETQYF.

This clonotype was detected only once. The V call is TRBV12-3 or TRBV12-4, the J call TRBJ2-1; D is unclear. The length of the CDR3 is 12 residues. V lost 1 base, J lost 12 bases, and 10 bases lay in between. The CDR3 nucleotides are TGTGCCAGCAGTTTAGGGGCCTTGGGGCAGTTCTTC. Translated, it gives CASSLGALGQFF.

This clonotype was found once. This chain joins TRBV2 and TRBJ1-2; weak D call: TRBD1 (6 bases). CDR3 length: 13 amino acids. The V gene lost 3 bases and the J gene lost 8 bases, with 13 bases spanning the gap. CDR1 and CDR2 from the germline V gene are SNHLY and FYNNEI. The CDR3 sequence is CASSDMTGWGYTF. The CDR3 nucleotides are TGTGCCAGCAGTGATATGACAGGTTGGGGCTACACCTTC.

In DNA form, the CDR3 reads TGTGCCAGCAGCGTTTCCATCCAGGGGGGTGAGCAGTACTTC. It specifies CASSVSIQGGEQYF. The V gene is TRBV7-9, the J gene TRBJ2-7, with D possibly being TRBD1 (7 bases). The V gene's germline CDR1 is SEHNR and CDR2 FQNEAQ (reference sequence). The ends were cut back, 5 bases at V and 7 bases at J, with 18 bases in the middle. The CDR3 sequence is 14 residues long.

A few counts support this clonotype. The chain joins TRBV4-3 to TRBJ2-1; the D is unclear. V lost 1 base, J lost 4 bases, and 11 bases lay in between. The CDR3 is made up of 15 amino acids. CDR1 and CDR2 from the germline V gene are LGHNA and YSLEER. CDR3 nucleotide sequence: TGCGCCAGCAGCCAAGTGCGGCAGTCATACAATGAGCAGTTCTTC. Its protein is CASSQVRQSYNEQFF.

The rearrangement joins TRBV7-2 to TRBJ2-5; 8 nucleotides align to TRBD2. Trimming removed 7 bases from V and 6 bases from J; junction bases left unmatched: 13. Per germline, CDR1 SGHTA and CDR2 FQGNSA. There are 15 residues in the CDR3. The CDR3 sequence: CASTQTGGVGKTQYF. The CDR3 DNA reads as TGTGCCAGCACCCAGACGGGGGGGGTTGGGAAGACCCAGTACTTC.

On this clonotype: A read error may explain this, as a much larger clone is one base away. The V call is TRBV3-1, the J call TRBJ2-5; no clear D. Germline CDR1 reads LGHDT; CDR2 reads YNNKEL (reference sequence). This CDR3 comprises 11 residues. The germline V and J ends were trimmed by 2 bases and 5 bases, with 3 bases remaining between them. CDR3 DNA: TGTGCCAGCAGCCAATGGGAGACCCAGTACTTC. It yields the protein CASSQWETQYF.

Many counts were recorded for this clonotype. The chain employs TRBV29-1 and TRBJ1-2, with D perhaps TRBD1 (5 bases). V lost 4 bases to trimming and J lost 0 bases, with 9 bases between them. There are 13 residues in the CDR3. Germline CDR1 is SQVTM and CDR2 is ANQGSEA. Here the CDR3 DNA reads TGCAGCGTTGCTCTGGGACCTAACTATGGCTACACCTTC. It specifies CSVALGPNYGYTF.

This clonotype was seen only a few times. The V call is TRBV10-3, the J call TRBJ2-7, with 7 bases matching TRBD1. This CDR3 spans 15 amino acids. Germline lookup yields CDR1 ENHRY and CDR2 SYGVKD. Trimming took 4 bases from V and 6 from J; bases not matched to a gene: 12. This CDR3 is CAISASGGPSPEQYF. The CDR3 nucleotides are TGTGCCATCAGTGCTTCAGGGGGACCCTCACCCGAGCAGTACTTC.

This clonotype was found once. The genes are TRBV14 and TRBJ1-1; a possible D gene is TRBD1 (6 bases). Germline V gives CDR1 SGHDN, CDR2 FVKESK. V lost 1 base and J lost 8, with 14 bases in between. The CDR3 runs 14 residues. CDR3 loop: CASSQGGGVGEAFF. CDR3 sequence (DNA): TGTGCCAGCAGCCAAGGAGGGGGAGTCGGGGAAGCTTTCTTT.

Note on this clonotype: A much larger clone lies a single base off, so this may be a read error. The chain carries TRBV25-1 and TRBJ1-6; a weak D match, TRBD1 (6 bases). The CDR3 runs to 15 residues. Trimming left V 6 bases short and J 11 bases short, with 20 bases between. In germline, CDR1 is MGHDK, CDR2 SYGVNS. CDR3 coding DNA: TGTGCCAGCAGCCGGGACACTCCTTCGAGTCCACCCCTCCACTTT. Protein: CASSRDTPSSPPLHF.

V gene TRBV29-1 combines with J gene TRBJ1-2; 7 nucleotides align to TRBD1. Per the germline V gene, CDR1 is SQVTM and CDR2 is ANQGSEA. Germline trimming cut 5 bases from V and 4 bases from J; bases unmatched to any gene: 7. The CDR3 contains 13 residues. CDR3 in amino acids: CSVLPTGSYGYTF. In DNA form, the CDR3 reads TGCAGCGTTCTTCCGACAGGGAGCTATGGCTACACCTTC.

This clonotype was seen only a few times. This rearrangement joins TRBV10-3 to TRBJ2-7; D may be TRBD1 (6 bases). The germline V gene has CDR1 ENHRY and CDR2 SYGVKD. This CDR3 is 14 amino acids long. V was pared by 7 bases and J by 0 bases, with 13 bases between. CDR3 bases: TGTGCCATCAAATCGACAGGTACCTCCTACGAGCAGTACTTC. It yields the protein CAIKSTGTSYEQYF.

The gene calls are TRBV2 and TRBJ1-4, with D unresolved. From germline, CDR1 is SNHLY and CDR2 FYNNEI. Trimming left V 2 bases short and J 8 bases short, with 15 bases between. CDR3 size: 15 residues. The CDR3 nucleotides read TGTGCCAGCAGTGAAAGGATACGGGTTGAAGAAAAACTGTTTTTT. This gives the protein CASSERIRVEEKLFF.

This clonotype has more than one count but fewer than ten. V is TRBV6-5 and J is TRBJ2-1, with 8 bases matching TRBD1. CDR3 size: 15 residues. The V gene's germline CDR1 is MNHEY and CDR2 SVGAGI. With 6 bases clipped from V and 4 bases from J, the junction kept 8 bases outside the gene matches. Written as DNA, the CDR3 is TGTGCCAGCAGACTAGGACAGGGTGGATACAATGAGCAGTTCTTC. This gives the protein CASRLGQGGYNEQFF.

J is TRBJ1-1 and V is TRBV6-5; 9 bases line up with TRBD1. This CDR3 is built from 12 residues. With V trimmed by 6 bases and J by 11 bases, 7 bases remained unmatched. Per the germline V gene, CDR1 is MNHEY and CDR2 is SVGAGI. CDR3 nucleotide sequence: TGTGCCAGCAGCTCCGGGACAGGGACGGCTTTCTTT. This gives the protein CASSSGTGTAFF.